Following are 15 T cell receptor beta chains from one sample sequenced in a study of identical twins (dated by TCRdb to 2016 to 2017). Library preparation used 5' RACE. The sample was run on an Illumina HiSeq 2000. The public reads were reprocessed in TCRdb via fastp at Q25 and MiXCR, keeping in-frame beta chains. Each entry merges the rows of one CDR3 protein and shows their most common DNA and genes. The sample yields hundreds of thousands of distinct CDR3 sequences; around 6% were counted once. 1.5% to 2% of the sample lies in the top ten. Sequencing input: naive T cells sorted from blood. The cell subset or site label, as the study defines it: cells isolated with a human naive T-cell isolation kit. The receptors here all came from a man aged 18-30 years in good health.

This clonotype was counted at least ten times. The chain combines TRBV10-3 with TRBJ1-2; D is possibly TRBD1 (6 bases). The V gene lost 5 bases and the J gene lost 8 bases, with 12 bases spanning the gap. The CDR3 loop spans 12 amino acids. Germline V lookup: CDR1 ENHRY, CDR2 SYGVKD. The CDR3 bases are TGTGCCATCAGTCAAACAGGGCAAGGCTACACCTTC. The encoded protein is CAISQTGQGYTF.

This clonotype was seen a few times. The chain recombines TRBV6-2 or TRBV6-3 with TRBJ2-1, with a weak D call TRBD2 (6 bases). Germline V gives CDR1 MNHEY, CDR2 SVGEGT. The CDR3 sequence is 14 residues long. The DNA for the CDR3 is TGTGCGACCTTCGATAGGGGACTCTACAATGAGCAGTTCTTC. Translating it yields CATFDRGLYNEQFF.

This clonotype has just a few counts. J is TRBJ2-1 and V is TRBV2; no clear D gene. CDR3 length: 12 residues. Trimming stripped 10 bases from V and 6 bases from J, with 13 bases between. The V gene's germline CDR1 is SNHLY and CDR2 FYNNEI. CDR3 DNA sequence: TGTGCCACGGTGGGGTTGGCCAATGAGCAGTTCTTC. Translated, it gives CATVGLANEQFF.

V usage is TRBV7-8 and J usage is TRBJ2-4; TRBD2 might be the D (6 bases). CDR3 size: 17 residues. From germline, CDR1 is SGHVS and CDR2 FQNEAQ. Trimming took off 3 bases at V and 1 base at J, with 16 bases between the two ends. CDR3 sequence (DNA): TGTGCCAGCAGCTTTCTTGACGGGAGTAGGGCCAAAAACATTCAGTACTTC. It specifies CASSFLDGSRAKNIQYF.

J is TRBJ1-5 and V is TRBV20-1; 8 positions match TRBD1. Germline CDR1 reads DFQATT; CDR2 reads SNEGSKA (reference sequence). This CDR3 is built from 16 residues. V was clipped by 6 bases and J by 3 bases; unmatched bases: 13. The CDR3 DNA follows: TGCAGTGCCCCCGGGTTCAGGGGGCGGCCCAATCAGCCCCAGCATTTT. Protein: CSAPGFRGRPNQPQHF.

The CDR3 protein is CASSSLQGPLQETQYF. Written as DNA, the CDR3 is TGTGCCAGCAGCTCCCTCCAGGGACCGTTACAAGAGACCCAGTACTTC. This sequence joins TRBV14 and TRBJ2-5; perhaps D is TRBD1 or TRBD2 (5 bases each). Germline CDR1 and CDR2: SGHDN and FVKESK. V shed 5 bases and J shed 2 bases, with 18 bases lying between them. The CDR3 has 16 residues.

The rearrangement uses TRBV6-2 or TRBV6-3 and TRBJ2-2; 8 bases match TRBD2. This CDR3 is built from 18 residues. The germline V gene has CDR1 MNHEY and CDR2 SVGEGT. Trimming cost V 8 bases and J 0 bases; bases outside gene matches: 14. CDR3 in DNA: TGTGCCAGCTCCGCGTCTTGGGCGGGAGGCCCGAACACCGGGGAGCTGTTTTTT. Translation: CASSASWAGGPNTGELFF.

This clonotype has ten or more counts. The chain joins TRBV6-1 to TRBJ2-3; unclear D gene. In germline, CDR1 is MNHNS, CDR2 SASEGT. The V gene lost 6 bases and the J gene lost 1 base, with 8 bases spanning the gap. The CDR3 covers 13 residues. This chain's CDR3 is CASSQPGTDTQYF. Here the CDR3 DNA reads TGTGCCAGCAGCCAGCCGGGCACAGATACGCAGTATTTT.

The CDR3 region has the DNA TGTGCCAGCTCACCAGGGACAGGGCGAGTCTACGAGCAGTACGTC. Translating gives CASSPGTGRVYEQYV. V is TRBV18 and J is TRBJ2-7, with TRBD1 matching 9 bases. The germline V gene has CDR1 KGHSH and CDR2 LQKENI. The CDR3 sequence is 15 residues long. Losses at the gene ends were 2 bases for V and 3 bases for J; bases not matched to a gene: 5.

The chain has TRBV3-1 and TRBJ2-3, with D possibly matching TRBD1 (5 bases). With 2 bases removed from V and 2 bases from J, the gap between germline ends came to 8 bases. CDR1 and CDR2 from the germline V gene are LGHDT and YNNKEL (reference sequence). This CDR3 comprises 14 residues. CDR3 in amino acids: CASSQQGPTDTQYF. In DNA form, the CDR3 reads TGTGCCAGCAGCCAACAGGGTCCCACAGATACGCAGTATTTT.

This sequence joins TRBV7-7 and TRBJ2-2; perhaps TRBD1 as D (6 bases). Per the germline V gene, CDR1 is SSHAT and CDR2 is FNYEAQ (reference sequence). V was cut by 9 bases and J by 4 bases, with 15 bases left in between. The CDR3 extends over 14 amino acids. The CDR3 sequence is CASLKQGLTGELFF. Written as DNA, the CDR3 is TGTGCCAGTTTAAAACAGGGCCTCACCGGGGAGCTGTTTTTT.

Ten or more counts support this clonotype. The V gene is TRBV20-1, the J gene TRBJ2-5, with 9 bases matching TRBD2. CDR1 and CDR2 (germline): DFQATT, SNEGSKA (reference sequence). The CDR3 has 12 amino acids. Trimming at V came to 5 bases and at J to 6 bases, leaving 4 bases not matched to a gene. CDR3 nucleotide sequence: TGCAGTGCTTTTAGCGGGAGCAAGACCCAGTACTTC. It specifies CSAFSGSKTQYF.

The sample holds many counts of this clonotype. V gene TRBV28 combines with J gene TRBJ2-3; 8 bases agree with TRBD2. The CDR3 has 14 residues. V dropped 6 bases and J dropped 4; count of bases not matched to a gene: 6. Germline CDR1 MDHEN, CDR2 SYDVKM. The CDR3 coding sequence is TGTGCCAGCAGCCCCGGGGGGGAAGCAGATACGCAGTATTTT. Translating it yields CASSPGGEADTQYF.

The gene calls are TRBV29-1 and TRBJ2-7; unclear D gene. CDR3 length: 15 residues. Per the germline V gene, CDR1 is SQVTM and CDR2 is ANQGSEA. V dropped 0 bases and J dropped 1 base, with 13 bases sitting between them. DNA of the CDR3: TGCAGCGTTGAAGATCTTTTGTGGATTTCCTACGAGCAGTACTTC. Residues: CSVEDLLWISYEQYF.

This CDR3 is CSVEGGSLRFYGYTF. The CDR3 DNA sequence: TGCAGCGTTGAAGGGGGGAGTCTGAGGTTCTATGGCTACACCTTC. The J gene is TRBJ1-2, the V gene TRBV29-1, with TRBD1 as a possible D gene (5 bases). Trimming took 1 base from V and 4 from J, leaving 16 bases between them. The CDR3 sequence is 15 residues long. Germline lookup yields CDR1 SQVTM and CDR2 ANQGSEA.